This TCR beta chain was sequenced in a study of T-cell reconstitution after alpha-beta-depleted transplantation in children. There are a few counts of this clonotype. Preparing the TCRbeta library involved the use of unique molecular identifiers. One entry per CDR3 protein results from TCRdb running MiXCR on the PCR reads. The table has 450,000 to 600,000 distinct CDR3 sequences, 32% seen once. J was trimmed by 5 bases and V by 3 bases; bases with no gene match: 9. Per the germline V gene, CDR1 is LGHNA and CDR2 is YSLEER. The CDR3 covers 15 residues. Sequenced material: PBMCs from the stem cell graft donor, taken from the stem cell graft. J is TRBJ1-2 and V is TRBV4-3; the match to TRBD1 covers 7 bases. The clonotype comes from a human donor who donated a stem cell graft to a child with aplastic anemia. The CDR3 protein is CASSQLRGTVYGYTF. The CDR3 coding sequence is TGCGCCAGCAGCCAGCTTCGGGGGACAGTTTATGGCTACACCTTC.